The TCR beta chain described here comes from a study of blood T cell repertoires in COVID-19. This clone came up a few times. Study processing details: Estimation of nucleated cell counts relied on the amplification of reference gene primers. Sequencing used immunoSEQ multiplex PCR; TCRdb keeps in-frame clones, though not all of them. V and J calls and clone size are copied from that table; D and trimming were computed from the DNA. The sample carries approximately 120,000 clones, over 75% recorded once. The CDR3 sequence is 18 residues long. With 2 bases clipped from V and 2 bases from J, the junction kept 11 bases outside the gene matches. Germline V gene sequence: CDR1 MNHEY, CDR2 SVGEGT.

The sample comprised peripheral blood. The TCR comes from an elderly man with active or convalescent COVID-19. This rearrangement joins TRBV6-2 or TRBV6-3 to TRBJ2-7; 11 bases are a match to TRBD2. The CDR3 DNA sequence: TGTGCCAGCAGTTACGAGGGGACTAGCGGAAGGCGACCCTACGAGCAGTACTTC. This encodes CASSYEGTSGRRPYEQYF.